This is a list of T cell receptor beta chains from one sample in a study of blood T cell repertoires in COVID-19. Sequencing was performed with immunoSEQ multiplex PCR; in TCRdb, only in-frame clones are kept and a portion is missing. The profile shows under 300,000 clones, approximately 88% of them singletons. Sequenced: peripheral blood. The receptors come from a man aged 50-60 years with acute or convalescent COVID-19. Both conserved end residues are part of each CDR3. Fields, in order: clone size, J gene, V gene, D gene, CDR3 DNA, CDR3 protein. The D gene is left open where the match is weak. Clone size is stated in some rows and not others, as once, few, many or a class when expanded.

. TRBJ1-2 TRBV2 . TGTGCCAGCAGGAGGGAGGGCTACACCTTC CASRREGYTF
few TRBJ2-2 TRBV10-1 . TGCGCCAGCAGTGGTCAGCAGGTCACCGGGGAGCTGTTTTTT CASSGQQVTGELFF
few TRBJ1-6 TRBV12-3/TRBV12-4 . TGTGCCAGCCGTAACCCGGATTCACCCCTCCACTTT CASRNPDSPLHF
once TRBJ1-2 TRBV5-6 . TGTGCCAGCAGCTTGCGGAGGGACTATGGCTACACCTTC CASSLRRDYGYTF
. TRBJ1-2 TRBV6-5 . TGTGCCAGCAGCCCAGGGTCCAATGGCTACACCTTC CASSPGSNGYTF
few TRBJ1-2 TRBV9 TRBD1 TGTGCCAGCACCGCCCCGGACAGGGGGTCTGGCTACACCTTC CASTAPDRGSGYTF
. TRBJ1-1 TRBV2 . TGTGCCAGCGGCGGTGAATCAAACACTGAAGCTTTCTTT CASGGESNTEAFF
. TRBJ1-2 TRBV30 . TGTGCTTGCATCGGACAGACGTCTTATGGCTACACCTTC CACIGQTSYGYTF
. TRBJ1-6 TRBV5-1 . TGCGCCAGCACCCCGGGGGAGGGGAATTCACCCCTCCACTTT CASTPGEGNSPLHF
. TRBJ2-2 TRBV15 TRBD1 TGTGCCACCAGCACCGACAGGGGGCCGAGTGGGAACACCGGGGAGCTGTTTTTT CATSTDRGPSGNTGELFF
. TRBJ2-2 TRBV7-9 . TGTGCCAGCAGCAACCCCGAGGGGGTTGCCGGGGAGCTGTTTTTT CASSNPEGVAGELFF
. TRBJ1-2 TRBV30 . TGTGCCTGGACCCCCGGGGGGGGAGTTGGCTACACCTTC CAWTPGGGVGYTF
. TRBJ2-5 TRBV5-1 . TGCGCCAGCAGCACCCCCGGGACAAAAGAGACCCAGTACTTC CASSTPGTKETQYF
. TRBJ2-3 TRBV5-1 . TGCGCCAGCAGCTTGGTGGGGGCCTACGCAGATACGCAGTATTTT CASSLVGAYADTQYF
. TRBJ1-6 TRBV18 . TGTGCCAGCTCCCCACGAGGGGGGGATAATTCACCCCTCCACTTT CASSPRGGDNSPLHF
. TRBJ1-6 TRBV30 . TGTGCCTGGAGTGTAACAGCCTATAATTCACCCCTCCACTTT CAWSVTAYNSPLHF
. TRBJ2-3 TRBV9 . TGTGCCAGCAGCGTAACGAGCAACACAGATACGCAGTATTTT CASSVTSNTDTQYF
. TRBJ1-6 TRBV3-1/TRBV3-2 TRBD1 TGTGCCAGCAGCCAAGAGGGGGGGACAGGGGCTTCACCCCTCCACTTT CASSQEGGTGASPLHF
once TRBJ1-1 TRBV5-4 . TGTGCCAGCAGCTTACAGGGAGGGGACACTGAAGCTTTCTTT CASSLQGGDTEAFF
. TRBJ2-5 TRBV18 . TGTGCCAGCTCACCAAGGCGGGACCTTCAAGAGACCCAGTACTTC CASSPRRDLQETQYF
. TRBJ2-1 TRBV7-3 . TGTGCCAGCAGCCCCCAGGGGGGCTCCTACAATGAGCAGTTCTTC CASSPQGGSYNEQFF
. TRBJ2-7 TRBV7-9 . TGTGCCAGCAGCTCGGGGGGCGGGTACGAGCAGTACTTC CASSSGGGYEQYF
. TRBJ2-2 TRBV5-6 . TGTGCCAGCAAAAGGGAGGAACACACCGGGGAGCTGTTTTTT CASKREEHTGELFF
once TRBJ1-1 TRBV19 TRBD1 TGTGCCAGTAGTAAGGGCCCTCGAGAACGGACAGGGAAGACTGAAGCTTTCTTT CASSKGPRERTGKTEAFF
few TRBJ2-3 TRBV18 . TGTGCCAGCTCACCAGTCGGGAACGATCATACGCAGTATTTT CASSPVGNDHTQYF
. TRBJ1-1 TRBV19 . TGTGCCAGTAGCCCCCCAGCGACCCCTGAAGCTTTCTTT CASSPPATPEAFF
. TRBJ1-4 TRBV9 TRBD1 TGTGCCAGCAGCACCTCGGGACAGGTGAATGAAAAACTGTTTTTT CASSTSGQVNEKLFF
. TRBJ2-5 TRBV7-9 TRBD1 TGTGCCAGCAGCCCAGCCGAAACAGGGGTTAGGGAGACCCAGTACTTC CASSPAETGVRETQYF
. TRBJ1-3 TRBV27 TRBD1 TGTGCCAGCAGTTTGACAGGGTCTGGAAACACCATATATTTT CASSLTGSGNTIYF
once TRBJ1-2 TRBV18 TRBD1 TGTGCCAGCTCACCAGGGACAGGGCAGGGCTACACCTTC CASSPGTGQGYTF
few TRBJ1-5 TRBV2 . TGTGCCAGCAGTGAAGGAGGGTACAGCAATCAGCCCCAGCATTTT CASSEGGYSNQPQHF
few TRBJ2-7 TRBV5-4 . TGTGCCAGCAGCTTGGGAGGCAGCGGGCGAGGTGAGCAGTACTTC CASSLGGSGRGEQYF
. TRBJ1-2 TRBV3-1/TRBV3-2 . TGTGCCAGCAGCGGCGCGGGGGGCTACACCTTC CASSGAGGYTF
. TRBJ2-7 TRBV7-7 TRBD2 TGTGCTAGCAGCTTAGCAGCGGGGGGCAGATACGAGCAGTACTTC CASSLAAGGRYEQYF
. TRBJ1-1 TRBV4-1 . TGCGCCAGCAGCCAAGTCATCGTGGGGGGCACTGAAGCTTTCTTT CASSQVIVGGTEAFF
. TRBJ1-2 TRBV30 . TGTGCCTGGACCCCGTCCTATGGCTACACCTTC CAWTPSYGYTF
once TRBJ1-5 TRBV6-5 TRBD1 TGTGCCAGCAGCCCCCGACAGGGAAATCAGCCCCAGCATTTT CASSPRQGNQPQHF
. TRBJ1-4 TRBV9 . TGTGCCAGCAGCCCCCACGTTCCAGGGGCTAATGAAAAACTGTTTTTT CASSPHVPGANEKLFF
. TRBJ2-2 TRBV10-1 . TGCGCCAGCAGTGAGTCGACGGGTTACACCGGGGAGCTGTTTTTT CASSESTGYTGELFF
. TRBJ2-5 TRBV5-1 . TGCGCCAGCAGCCGGACAGGGAGGGAAGAAGAGACCCAGTACTTC CASSRTGREEETQYF
. TRBJ1-5 TRBV6-2/TRBV6-3 TRBD1 TGTGCCAGCAGTTCCAACGACAGGGGTAGCAATCAGCCCCAGCATTTT CASSSNDRGSNQPQHF
once TRBJ1-2 TRBV12-3/TRBV12-4 . TGTGCCAGCAGTGCTAGGGGAGGCGGTGGCTACACCTTC CASSARGGGGYTF
once TRBJ2-7 TRBV29-1 TRBD1 TGCAGCGTTAGGGGGACAGGGCCCGACTACTTC CSVRGTGPDYF
. TRBJ2-1 TRBV15 TRBD2 TGTGCCACCAGCAGAGATAGCGGGGTAGCGGCCAATGAGCAGTTCTTC CATSRDSGVAANEQFF
once TRBJ2-7 TRBV4-1 . TGCGCCAGCAGCCAAGTCGAGGGTGACGAGCAGTACTTC CASSQVEGDEQYF
. TRBJ1-5 TRBV7-3 TRBD1 TGTGCCAGCAGCGCCACAGGGGGCAGCCAGCCCCAGCATTTT CASSATGGSQPQHF
few TRBJ1-2 TRBV7-8 TRBD1 TGTGCCAGCAGCTTGAAGACAGGGAAGACTTATGGCTACACCTTC CASSLKTGKTYGYTF
. TRBJ2-2 TRBV11-3 TRBD2 TGTGCCAGCAGCTTGGCCCTAGCGGGCGGCGGGGAGCTGTTTTTT CASSLALAGGGELFF
. TRBJ1-2 TRBV5-4 TRBD1 TGTGCCAGCAGCTCCCAGGGACAGGCGAGCTATGGCTACACCTTC CASSSQGQASYGYTF
. TRBJ2-1 TRBV24-1 TRBD2 TGTGCCACCAAAAAAACGAAGCGGGGGGCCCCAACCATCTACAATGAGCAGTTCTTC CATKKTKRGAPTIYNEQFF
. TRBJ1-1 TRBV19 . TGTGCCAGTTCGGACCCTCCCCAGGGAGCTTTCTTT CASSDPPQGAFF
once TRBJ2-2 TRBV27 . TGTGCCAGCAGGACAGGCCCCGGGGAGCTGTTTTTT CASRTGPGELFF
. TRBJ1-1 TRBV7-2 . TGTGCCAGCAGCTTACAGGTCTCAAACACTGAAGCTTTCTTT CASSLQVSNTEAFF
. TRBJ1-5 TRBV5-1 TRBD1 TGCGCCAGCAGCCCGGGGACAGGGAATAGCAATCAGCCCCAGCATTTT CASSPGTGNSNQPQHF
. TRBJ2-1 TRBV27 . TGTGCCAGCAGTTCATCCACCCTCGGGGGCAATGAGCAGTTCTTC CASSSSTLGGNEQFF
. TRBJ1-1 TRBV29-1 . TGCAGCCATAAGAACAGGCCGGGCACTGAAGCTTTCTTT CSHKNRPGTEAFF
. TRBJ1-1 TRBV7-9 . TGTGCCAGCAGCTTATTGGACATGAACACTGAAGCTTTCTTT CASSLLDMNTEAFF